The 4 T cell receptor beta chains presented below share a single source sample, sequenced in a study of blood T cells in healthy people across ages. The use of a sample-barcoded 5' primer and a J-beta primer mix characterized a second PCR of about 7 to 12 cycles. TCRdb reprocessed the 5' RACE reads via MiXCR and lists one record per CDR3 protein. In the table there are roughly 700,000 distinct CDR3 sequences, more than 40% of which are singletons. The sequenced sample was blood. The receptors were sampled from an older woman in good health.

This chain links TRBV28 with TRBJ2-7; 8 bases are shared with TRBD2. CDR1 is MDHEN and CDR2 is SYDVKM in the germline V gene. Trimming at V came to 7 bases and at J to 7 bases, leaving 18 bases not matched to a gene. CDR3 length: 16 amino acids. This chain's CDR3 is CASTELAAQNYNEQYF. In DNA form, the CDR3 reads TGTGCCAGCACCGAACTAGCGGCCCAAAACTACAATGAGCAGTACTTC.

This clonotype was seen many times. V gene TRBV7-2 combines with J gene TRBJ2-3, with D possibly TRBD2 on 6 matching bases. Germline V lookup: CDR1 SGHTA, CDR2 FQGNSA. The length of the CDR3 is 14 residues. With 6 bases removed from V and 4 bases from J, the gap between germline ends came to 14 bases. CDR3 in DNA: TGTGCCAGCAGGGGGAGGACGTCCGCAGATACGCAGTATTTT. This gives the protein CASRGRTSADTQYF.

The gene calls are TRBV10-3 and TRBJ1-5; 7 positions agree with TRBD1. The CDR3 extends over 15 amino acids. The junction had 6 bases not matched to a gene; V was cut back by 4 bases and J by 3 bases. Germline V CDR1 and CDR2: ENHRY, SYGVKD. CDR3 amino acids: CAISGTGTDNQPQHF. The CDR3 DNA reads TGTGCCATCAGTGGAACCGGGACAGACAATCAGCCCCAGCATTTT.

Details on this clonotype: A junction end diverges from the germline sequence, so it may reflect a read error. The J gene is TRBJ2-2, the V gene TRBV27; D call uncertain. The CDR3 covers 16 residues. The germline V gene has CDR1 MNHEY and CDR2 SMNVEV (reference sequence). The CDR3 DNA reads as TGTGCCAGCAAGCCCCAGAGGCATCTCGACACCCGGGAGCTGTTTTTT. It codes for CASKPQRHLDTRELFF.